The sequence of this T cell receptor beta chain was determined in a study of cytomegalovirus exposure and HLA in healthy donors. Overall study results and limits: Sequencing artifact likely explains a cluster of highly shared sequence variants.

Notes on this clone: Its antigen remains unidentified.

PCR primers comprised 60 Vbeta and 13 Jbeta primers. Profiling relied on immunoSEQ multiplex PCR, and the TCRdb table lists in-frame clones only, not all of them. The sample shows roughly 180,000 clones, 76% of them seen only once. Unmatched junction bases numbered 1, after V lost 3 bases and J lost 0 bases. The CDR3 spans 14 residues. Germline-derived CDR1 and CDR2 are SGHRS and YFSETQ. The specimen was PBMCs. The TCR sequence derives from a woman in her 30s in good health and CMV-seropositive. The genes are TRBV5-1 and TRBJ2-7; 9 bases are shared with TRBD2. CDR3 coding DNA: TGCGCCAGCAGCTATAGCGGGGGCTCCTACGAGCAGTACTTC. As protein: CASSYSGGSYEQYF. The whole variable domain, filled in from reference TRBV5-1 and TRBJ2-7, reads KAGVTQTPRYLIKTRGQQVTLSCSPISGHRSVSWYQQTPGQGLQFLFEYFSETQRNKGNFPGRFSGRQFSNSRSEMNVSTLELGDSALYLCASSYSGGSYEQYFGPGTRLTVT.